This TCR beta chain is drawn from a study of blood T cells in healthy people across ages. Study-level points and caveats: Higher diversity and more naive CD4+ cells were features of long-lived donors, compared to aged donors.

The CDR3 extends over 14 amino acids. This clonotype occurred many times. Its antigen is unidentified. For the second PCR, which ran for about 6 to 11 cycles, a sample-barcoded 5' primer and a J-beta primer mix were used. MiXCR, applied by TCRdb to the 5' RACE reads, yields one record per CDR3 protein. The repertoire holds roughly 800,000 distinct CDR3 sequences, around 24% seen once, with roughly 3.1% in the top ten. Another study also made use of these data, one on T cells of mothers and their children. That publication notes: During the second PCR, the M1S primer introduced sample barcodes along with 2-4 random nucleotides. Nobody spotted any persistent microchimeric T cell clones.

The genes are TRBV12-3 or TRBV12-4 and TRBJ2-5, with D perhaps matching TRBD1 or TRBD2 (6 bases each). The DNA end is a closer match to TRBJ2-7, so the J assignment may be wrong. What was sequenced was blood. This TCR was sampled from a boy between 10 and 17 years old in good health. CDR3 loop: CASSPPGAVYEQYF. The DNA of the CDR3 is TGTGCCAGCAGTCCCCCGGGGGCAGTCTACGAGCAGTACTTC.